What follows are 16 T cell receptor beta chains derived from one specimen sequenced in a study of cytomegalovirus exposure and HLA in healthy donors. The assay was immunoSEQ multiplex PCR, and TCRdb's table has in-frame clones only and misses some. The sample records under 400,000 clones, about nine tenths being singletons. Sequencing input: PBMCs. The receptors were sampled from a woman aged 18-30 years in good health and CMV-seronegative.

The rearrangement uses TRBV29-1 and TRBJ2-2, with 8 positions matching TRBD1. The germline gives CDR1 SQVTM, CDR2 ANQGSEA. The length of the CDR3 is 14 residues. V was pared by 3 bases and J by 4 bases, with 4 bases of the junction left unmatched. The CDR3, as DNA: TGCAGCGTTGACACAGGGGGAATCACCGGGGAGCTGTTTTTT. Translation gives CSVDTGGITGELFF.

The rearrangement links TRBV25-1 to TRBJ2-7, with 7 bases matching TRBD1. V lost 10 bases, J lost 0 bases, and 6 bases stayed unmatched. The germline CDR1 and CDR2 sequences are MGHDK and SYGVNS. This CDR3 spans 13 amino acids. The CDR3, as DNA: TGTGCCACTATGGGACAGAGCTCCTACGAGCAGTACTTC. It specifies CATMGQSSYEQYF.

J is TRBJ1-2 and V is TRBV7-8, with D perhaps TRBD1 (5 bases). Per the germline V gene, CDR1 is SGHVS and CDR2 is FQNEAQ. The CDR3 has 13 residues. The germline V and J ends were trimmed by 6 bases and 8 bases, with 16 bases remaining between them. The CDR3 loop reads CASRGGGYPGYTF. Written as DNA, the CDR3 is TGTGCCAGCAGGGGGGGAGGGTATCCCGGCTACACCTTC.

The CDR3 DNA sequence: TGTGCCAGCAGCTCCGACAGGGGCGAGACCCAGTACTTC. Translating it yields CASSSDRGETQYF. This chain links TRBV2 with TRBJ2-5; 8 bases agree with TRBD1. Germline-derived CDR1 and CDR2 are SNHLY and FYNNEI. The CDR3 contains 13 residues. The J segment lost 5 bases and the V segment lost 6 bases, leaving 5 bases of the junction unmatched.

This chain connects TRBV5-1 to TRBJ2-7; TRBD1 agrees at 9 bases. Trimming removed 3 bases from V and 5 bases from J; junction bases left unmatched: 9. Germline V gives CDR1 SGHRS, CDR2 YFSETQ. There are 15 residues in the CDR3. In DNA, the CDR3 is TGCGCCAGCAGCTCAGGGACAGGGCGTGGGGACGAGCAGTACTTC. It specifies CASSSGTGRGDEQYF.

In its sample, this clone was seen a few times. The chain recombines TRBV5-4 with TRBJ2-1; unclear D gene. V lost 3 bases to trimming and J lost 0 bases, with 10 bases between them. Germline values: CDR1 SGHNT, CDR2 YYREEE (reference sequence). This CDR3 contains 15 residues. The CDR3 spells CASSSALSSYNEQFF. DNA of the CDR3: TGTGCCAGCAGCTCAGCGCTGAGCTCCTACAATGAGCAGTTCTTC.

The chain has TRBV5-1 and TRBJ1-2; possibly TRBD1 for D (5 bases). CDR1 is SGHRS, CDR2 YFSETQ, per germline. V lost 1 base and J 3 bases, leaving 13 bases between the germline ends. The CDR3 is 15 residues long. The CDR3 sequence is CASSLTDSHYYGYTF. The CDR3 region has the DNA TGCGCCAGCAGCTTGACCGACAGCCACTACTATGGCTACACCTTC. Filled out from reference TRBV5-1 and TRBJ1-2, the complete variable domain reads KAGVTQTPRYLIKTRGQQVTLSCSPISGHRSVSWYQQTPGQGLQFLFEYFSETQRNKGNFPGRFSGRQFSNSRSEMNVSTLELGDSALYLCASSLTDSHYYGYTFGSGTRLTVV.

The V call is TRBV28, the J call TRBJ1-4, with 7 bases fitting TRBD1. J gave up 3 bases and V 6 bases, and 7 bases lay outside the gene matches. There are 15 residues in the CDR3. CDR1 MDHEN and CDR2 SYDVKM come from the germline V gene. The CDR3 DNA reads TGTGCCAGCAGACGATCCGGGACAGCTAATGAAAAACTGTTTTTT. Translated: CASRRSGTANEKLFF.

The chain is built from TRBV30 and TRBJ1-1, with 12 bases identical to TRBD1. The CDR3 length is 15 residues. The germline gives CDR1 GTSNPN, CDR2 SVGIG (reference sequence). V lost 7 bases, J lost 4 bases, and 10 bases stayed unmatched. The CDR3 loop is CASPGQGALSTEAFF. CDR3 nucleotides: TGTGCCTCTCCGGGACAGGGGGCCCTGAGCACTGAAGCTTTCTTT.

The chain recombines TRBV15 with TRBJ2-3; 9 positions match TRBD2. Germline V gene sequence: CDR1 LNHNV, CDR2 YYDKDF (reference sequence). This CDR3 region has 17 residues. The trim removed 2 bases at V and 3 bases at J, leaving 9 bases unmatched. CDR3 sequence reads: CATSRTGTSWGTDTQYF. In DNA form, the CDR3 reads TGTGCCACCAGCAGAACAGGGACTAGCTGGGGAACAGATACGCAGTATTTT. Based on the CDR3 plus reference TRBV15 and TRBJ2-3, the full variable domain is DAMVIQNPRYQVTQFGKPVTLSCSQTLNHNVMYWYQQKSSQAPKLLFHYYDKDFNNEADTPDNFQSRRPNTSFCFLDIRSPGLGDTAMYLCATSRTGTSWGTDTQYFGPGTRLTVL.

The V and J genes are TRBV11-2 and TRBJ2-3; 11 positions agree with TRBD2. The length of the CDR3 is 16 residues. The germline gives CDR1 SGHAT, CDR2 FQNNGV. Losses at the gene ends were 1 base for V and 6 bases for J; bases not matched to a gene: 6. The CDR3 sequence: CASSLGTSGSADTQYF. The CDR3 DNA reads TGTGCCAGCAGCTTAGGAACTAGCGGGAGTGCGGATACGCAGTATTTT.

A single count supports this clone. The chain is built from TRBV2 and TRBJ1-6, with D unclear. Germline V gives CDR1 SNHLY, CDR2 FYNNEI. The CDR3 length is 15 residues. The ends were cut back, 2 bases at V and 5 bases at J, with 10 bases in the middle. The CDR3 is CASSERGTHNSPLHF. CDR3 in DNA: TGTGCCAGCAGTGAACGGGGAACACATAATTCACCCCTCCACTTT.

The J gene is TRBJ2-7, the V gene TRBV20-1, with D hard to call. This CDR3 has 11 residues. Looked up from germline, CDR1 is DFQATT and CDR2 is SNEGSKA (reference sequence). V was pared by 4 bases and J by 4 bases, with 8 bases between. The CDR3 region is CSATPGYEQYF. The CDR3 DNA follows: TGCAGTGCTACTCCCGGGTACGAGCAGTACTTC.

J is TRBJ2-5 and V is TRBV5-1; weak D call: TRBD1 (6 bases). The CDR3 covers 14 residues. Germline V gene sequence: CDR1 SGHRS, CDR2 YFSETQ. V was pared by 0 bases and J by 1 base, with 7 bases between. The CDR3 spells CASSLGRGQETQYF. The CDR3 DNA follows: TGCGCCAGCAGCTTGGGCAGGGGCCAAGAGACCCAGTACTTC. The whole variable domain, filled in from reference TRBV5-1 and TRBJ2-5, reads KAGVTQTPRYLIKTRGQQVTLSCSPISGHRSVSWYQQTPGQGLQFLFEYFSETQRNKGNFPGRFSGRQFSNSRSEMNVSTLELGDSALYLCASSLGRGQETQYFGPGTRLLVL.

The chain couples TRBV15 to TRBJ1-2; D ambiguous. The V end was cut by 0 bases, the J end by 2 bases, with 10 bases between. The germline gives CDR1 LNHNV, CDR2 YYDKDF (reference sequence). The CDR3 has 15 amino acids. CDR3 in DNA: TGTGCCACCAGCAGAGAACGGGGAGGCAACTATGGCTACACCTTC. Its protein is CATSRERGGNYGYTF.

To note about this clone: The identical CDR3 is also encoded by other nucleotide sequences in the sample. CDR3: CASTSDSGETQYF. In DNA form, the CDR3 reads TGTGCCAGCACCTCTGATTCGGGAGAGACCCAGTACTTC. This chain uses TRBV27 with TRBJ2-5; D not resolved. CDR1 and CDR2 from the germline V gene are MNHEY and SMNVEV (reference sequence). Deletions cut 7 bases from V and 4 bases from J, with 13 bases between. CDR3 length equals 13 residues.